The T cell receptor (beta chain) under discussion was sequenced for a study of regulatory T cells in long-lasting Graves disease. Whole-study context: Graves' patients who were just diagnosed had used antithyroid drugs for under 3 months.

Losses at the gene ends were 6 bases for V and 9 bases for J; bases not matched to a gene: 16. In germline, CDR1 is MNHNS, CDR2 SASEGT. The length of the CDR3 is 16 residues. This clonotype was counted between two and nine times. Relying on iRepertoire HTBI primers and Arm-PCR of CDR3 regions, the team built TCR beta libraries. TCRdb recomputed calls from the multiplex PCR reads with MiXCR, one row per CDR3 protein. The sample has some 410,000 distinct CDR3 sequences, about a sixth seen once; the top ten hold about 10%. The time point here: newly diagnosed GD, antithyroid drugs for less than 3 months. RNA from PBMCs was the source of the TCR library. This sample also belongs to another study, concerning T cells in Graves' hyperthyroidism and ophthalmopathy.

The sample here was peripheral blood mononuclear cells (PBMCs), taken at new diagnosis, from a patient treated with antithyroid drugs. This TCR was recovered from a woman aged 30 to 39 with Graves disease. This chain links TRBV6-1 with TRBJ2-4; 8 nucleotides align to TRBD1. The CDR3 DNA follows: TGTGCCAGCAGGAGCTCTACAAGGACAGGGACCAGCATTCAGTACTTC. It codes for CASRSSTRTGTSIQYF.